A single sample gave rise to the 3 T cell receptor beta chains below, sequenced in a study of cytomegalovirus exposure and HLA in healthy donors. PCR involved 60 Vbeta and 13 Jbeta primers. Profiled with immunoSEQ multiplex PCR; TCRdb holds only in-frame clones, not every one. The profile covers around 110,000 clones, with around 71% appearing a single time and approximately 0.8% taken by the ten largest. Sample: PBMCs. The source of these receptors is a boy aged 10-17 years in good health and CMV-seronegative.

The CDR3 DNA is TGTGCCAGCAGTTACAGAGACAGGGGAGGGCAAGAGACCCAGTACTTC. Amino acids: CASSYRDRGGQETQYF. This chain joins TRBV6-5 and TRBJ2-5; maybe TRBD1 (8 bases). This CDR3 is built from 16 residues. Trimming took 2 bases from V and 2 from J, leaving 15 bases between them. From germline, CDR1 is MNHEY and CDR2 SVGAGI.

This chain uses TRBV2 with TRBJ2-5; 13 nucleotides line up with TRBD2. There are 16 residues in the CDR3. Germline CDR1 reads SNHLY; CDR2 reads FYNNEI. V shed 3 bases, J shed 3 bases, and the junction held 4 bases outside the gene matches. CDR3 amino acids: CASSEGLAGTKETQYF. The CDR3 DNA reads as TGTGCCAGCAGTGAGGGACTAGCGGGAACGAAAGAGACCCAGTACTTC.

J is TRBJ2-5 and V is TRBV7-9; TRBD1 might be the D (6 bases). The CDR3 sequence is 14 residues long. Trimming pared 1 base from V and 5 bases from J, leaving 11 bases between. Per the germline V gene, CDR1 is SEHNR and CDR2 is FQNEAQ (reference sequence). The CDR3 region has the DNA TGTGCCAGCAGCTTAGGGGGTCAGGGGGAGACCCAGTACTTC. Translation: CASSLGGQGETQYF. The variable domain in full, completed from reference TRBV7-9 and TRBJ2-5, reads DTGVSQNPRHKITKRGQNVTFRCDPISEHNRLYWYRQTLGQGPEFLTYFQNEAQLEKSRLLSDRFSAERPKGSFSTLEIQRTEQGDSAMYLCASSLGGQGETQYFGPGTRLLVL.